Below, one T cell receptor (beta chain) is given with its context. This specimen belongs to a study of blood T cell repertoires in COVID-19. Assay: immunoSEQ multiplex PCR; the TCRdb copy retains only in-frame clones and omits some. The sample has about 180,000 clones, about four fifths seen once. Sequencing input: peripheral blood. This sequence originates from a human donor in a cohort sampled during active COVID-19.

As DNA, the CDR3 is TGTGCCAGCAGCTCTTACTCCTACAATGAGCAGTTCTTC. Amino acids: CASSSYSYNEQFF. V and J are TRBV7-2 and TRBJ2-1; D gene ambiguous. Germline loops: CDR1 SGHTA, CDR2 FQGNSA. This CDR3 has 13 residues. V dropped 4 bases and J dropped 0 bases, with 4 bases sitting between them. Based on the CDR3 plus reference TRBV7-2 and TRBJ2-1, the full variable domain is GAGVSQSPSNKVTEKGKDVELRCDPISGHTALYWYRQSLGQGLEFLIYFQGNSAPDKSGLPSDRFSAERTGGSVSTLTIQRTQQEDSAVYLCASSSYSYNEQFFGPGTRLTVL.